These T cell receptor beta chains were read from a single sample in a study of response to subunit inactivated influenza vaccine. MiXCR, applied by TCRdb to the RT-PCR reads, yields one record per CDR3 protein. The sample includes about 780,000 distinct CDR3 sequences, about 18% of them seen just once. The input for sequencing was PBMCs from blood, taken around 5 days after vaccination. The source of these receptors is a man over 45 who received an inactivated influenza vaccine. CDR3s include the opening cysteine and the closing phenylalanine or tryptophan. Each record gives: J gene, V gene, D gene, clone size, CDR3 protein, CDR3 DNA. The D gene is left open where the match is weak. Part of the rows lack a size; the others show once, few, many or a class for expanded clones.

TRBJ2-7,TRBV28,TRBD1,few,CASRTGTEFPYEQYF,TGTGCCAGCAGGACCGGGACAGAGTTTCCCTACGAGCAGTACTTC
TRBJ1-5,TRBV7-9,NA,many,CASSLAANQPQHF,TGTGCCAGCAGCTTAGCTGCGAATCAGCCCCAGCATTTT
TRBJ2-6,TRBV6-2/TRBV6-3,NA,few,CASSYKGSGANVLTF,TGTGCCAGCAGTTATAAGGGCTCTGGGGCCAACGTCCTGACTTTC
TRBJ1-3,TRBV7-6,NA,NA,CASSLSSGSSSGNTIYF,TGTGCCAGCAGCTTGTCCTCCGGGTCAAGCTCTGGAAACACCATATATTTT
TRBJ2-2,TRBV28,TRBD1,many,CARDRGWSTGELFF,TGTGCCAGGGACAGGGGTTGGAGCACCGGGGAGCTGTTTTTT
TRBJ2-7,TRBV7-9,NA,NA,CASSLGGLQEQYF,TGTGCCAGCAGTTTGGGCGGCCTTCAGGAGCAGTACTTC
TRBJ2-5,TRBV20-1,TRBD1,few,CSAGYRGQETQYF,TGCAGTGCCGGATACAGGGGCCAAGAGACCCAGTACTTC
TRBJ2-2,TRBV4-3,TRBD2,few,CASSQDASGGNTGELFF,TGCGCCAGCAGCCAAGATGCTAGCGGGGGGAACACCGGGGAGCTGTTTTTT
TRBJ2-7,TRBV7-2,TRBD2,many,CASSISGRAYEQYF,TGTGCCAGCAGTATTAGCGGGAGGGCCTACGAGCAGTACTTC
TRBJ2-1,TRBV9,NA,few,CASSVMGSSYNEQFF,TGTGCCAGCAGCGTAATGGGAAGCTCCTACAATGAGCAGTTCTTC
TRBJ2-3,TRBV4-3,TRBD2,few,CASSQATSVGSPTDTQYF,TGCGCCAGCAGCCAGGCCACTAGCGTAGGTTCTCCCACAGATACGCAGTATTTT
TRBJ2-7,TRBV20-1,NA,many,CSASLLGSSYEQYF,TGCAGTGCTAGCTTATTGGGGAGCTCCTACGAGCAGTACTTC
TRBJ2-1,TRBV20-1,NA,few,CSARDLLESRPYNEQFF,TGCAGTGCTAGAGATTTATTAGAAAGCAGGCCCTACAATGAGCAGTTCTTC
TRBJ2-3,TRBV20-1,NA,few,CSARIGDTQYF,TGCAGTGCTAGAATCGGGGATACGCAGTATTTT
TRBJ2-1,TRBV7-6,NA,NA,CASSLRWTPSRPNEQFF,TGTGCCAGCAGCTTACGGTGGACGCCATCCCGTCCAAATGAGCAGTTCTTC
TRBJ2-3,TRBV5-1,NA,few,CASSLEGGVWTDTQYF,TGCGCCAGCAGCTTGGAAGGGGGTGTGTGGACAGATACGCAGTATTTT
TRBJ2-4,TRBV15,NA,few,CATSRDPEFLIDIQYF,TGTGCCACCAGCAGAGATCCCGAGTTTTTGATTGACATTCAGTACTTC
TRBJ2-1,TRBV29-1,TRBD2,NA,CSVGGGLFAGHNEQFF,TGCAGCGTTGGGGGGGGACTTTTCGCCGGGCACAATGAGCAGTTCTTC
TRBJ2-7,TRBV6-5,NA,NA,CASMGRGGEQYF,TGTGCCAGCATGGGCAGGGGAGGCGAGCAGTACTTC
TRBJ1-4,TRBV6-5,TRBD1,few,CASSYSPTGPNEKLFF,TGTGCCAGCAGTTACTCGCCGACAGGGCCTAATGAAAAACTGTTTTTT
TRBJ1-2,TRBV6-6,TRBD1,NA,CASGGQKIYDYTF,TGTGCCAGCGGGGGACAGAAAATCTATGACTACACCTTC
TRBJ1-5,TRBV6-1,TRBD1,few,CASRIRSGQGRDQPQHF,TGTGCCAGCAGAATAAGGTCCGGACAGGGGCGGGATCAGCCCCAGCATTTT
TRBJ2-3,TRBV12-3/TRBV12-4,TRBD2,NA,CASLSGLAGGVDTQYF,TGTGCCAGCCTCTCGGGGCTAGCGGGAGGGGTGGATACGCAGTATTTT
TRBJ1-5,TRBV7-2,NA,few,CASSFIDQPQHF,TGTGCCAGCAGCTTTATAGATCAGCCCCAGCATTTT
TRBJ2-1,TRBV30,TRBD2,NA,CAWSGGSGGAAYSEQFF,TGTGCCTGGAGTGGTGGTAGCGGGGGGGCGGCCTACAGTGAGCAGTTCTTC
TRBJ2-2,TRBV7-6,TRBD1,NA,CASTLVTGGPITGELFF,TGTGCCAGCACCCTAGTAACAGGGGGCCCCATCACCGGGGAGCTGTTTTTT
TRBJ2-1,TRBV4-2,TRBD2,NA,CASSLDGLAGGRALKNNEQFF,TGTGCCAGCAGCCTCGACGGACTAGCGGGGGGACGGGCGCTAAAAAACAATGAGCAGTTCTTC
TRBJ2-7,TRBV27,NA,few,CASSFGLTYEQYF,TGTGCCAGCAGTTTCGGACTAACCTACGAGCAGTACTTC
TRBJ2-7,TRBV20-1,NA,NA,CSARGGISYEQYF,TGCAGTGCTAGGGGGGGTATCTCCTACGAGCAGTACTTC
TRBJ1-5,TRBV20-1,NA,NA,CSARETAIDQPQHF,TGCAGTGCTAGAGAAACAGCAATTGATCAGCCCCAGCATTTT
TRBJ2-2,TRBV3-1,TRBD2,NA,CASSQSGRDTGELFF,TGTGCCAGCAGCCAGAGCGGGAGAGACACCGGGGAGCTGTTTTTT
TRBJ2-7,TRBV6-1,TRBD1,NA,CASSAQGQGVHEQYF,TGTGCCAGCAGTGCCCAGGGGCAGGGGGTTCACGAGCAGTACTTC
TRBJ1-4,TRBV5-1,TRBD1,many,CASSWDSVEEKLFF,TGCGCCAGCAGCTGGGACAGTGTCGAAGAAAAACTGTTTTTT
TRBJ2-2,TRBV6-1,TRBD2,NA,CASSLAWGTSGTGELFF,TGTGCCAGCAGTCTGGCTTGGGGGACTAGCGGAACCGGGGAGCTGTTTTTT
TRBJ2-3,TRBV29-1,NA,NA,CSVEKDIRGTQYF,TGCAGCGTTGAGAAGGACATCCGCGGTACGCAGTATTTT
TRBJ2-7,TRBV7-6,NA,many,CASSPSVGPKYSYEQYF,TGTGCCAGCAGCCCCAGCGTCGGCCCCAAATATTCCTACGAGCAGTACTTC
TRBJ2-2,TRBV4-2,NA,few,CASSQSGVGPGELFF,TGTGCCAGCAGCCAATCCGGGGTAGGGCCCGGGGAGCTGTTTTTT